This TCR beta chain was identified in a study of blood T cell repertoires in COVID-19. Study-level background: COVID-19 samples collected from the United States, Italy and Spain covered acute and convalescent phases.

Method: immunoSEQ multiplex PCR; TCRdb's copy keeps in-frame clones and lacks some. The sample carries approximately 250,000 clones, roughly 88% recorded once. Sequenced input: PBMCs or T cells enriched from blood (not recorded which). The TCR originated in a woman in her 40s with acute COVID-19.

CDR3 sequence (DNA): TGTGCCAGCAGTCCCCCTATACTTGATGAAGCTTTCTTT. Translated, it gives CASSPPILDEAFF. V gene TRBV28 combines with J gene TRBJ1-1; D uncertain. V lost 5 bases and J lost 7, with 14 bases in between. The CDR3 loop spans 13 amino acids. The germline V gene has CDR1 MDHEN and CDR2 SYDVKM.